This T cell receptor beta chain was identified in a study of cytomegalovirus exposure and HLA in healthy donors. The CDR3 has 12 residues. CDR1 and CDR2 from the germline V gene are SQVTM and ANQGSEA. Trimming stripped 4 bases from V and 3 bases from J, with 9 bases between. Primers for the PCR totalled 60 Vbeta and 13 Jbeta. Assay used: immunoSEQ multiplex PCR; TCRdb lists only in-frame clones, some missing. Its listing shows just over 80,000 clones. Healthy bone marrow donors made up the donor group. The sample consisted of PBMCs. This chain connects TRBV29-1 to TRBJ1-1; no firm D call. This TCR was sampled from a woman aged 30 to 39 in good health and CMV-seronegative. The CDR3 DNA is TGCAGCGTTGTCGGAGGGTACACTGAAGCTTTCTTT. Translation: CSVVGGYTEAFF.